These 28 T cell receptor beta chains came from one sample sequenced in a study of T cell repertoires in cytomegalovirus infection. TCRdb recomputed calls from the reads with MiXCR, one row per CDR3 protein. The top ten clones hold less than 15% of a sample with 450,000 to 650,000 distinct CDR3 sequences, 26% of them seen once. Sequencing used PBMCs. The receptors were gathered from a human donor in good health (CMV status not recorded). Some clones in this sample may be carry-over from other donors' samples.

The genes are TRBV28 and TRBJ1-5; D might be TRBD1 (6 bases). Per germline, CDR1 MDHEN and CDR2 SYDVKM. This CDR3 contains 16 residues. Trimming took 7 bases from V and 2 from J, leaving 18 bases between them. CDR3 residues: CASTTTGKGGNQPQHF. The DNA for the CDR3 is TGTGCCAGCACCACTACAGGGAAGGGAGGCAATCAGCCCCAGCATTTT. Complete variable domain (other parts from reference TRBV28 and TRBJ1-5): DVKVTQSSRYLVKRTGEKVFLECVQDMDHENMFWYRQDPGLGLRLIYFSYDVKMKEKGDIPEGYSVSREKKERFSLILESASTNQTSMYLCASTTTGKGGNQPQHFGDGTRLSIL.

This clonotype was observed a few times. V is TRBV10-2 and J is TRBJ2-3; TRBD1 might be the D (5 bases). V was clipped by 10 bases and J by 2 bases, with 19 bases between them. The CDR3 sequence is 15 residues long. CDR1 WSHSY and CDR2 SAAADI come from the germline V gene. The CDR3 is CATEAAGIPTDTQYF. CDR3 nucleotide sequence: TGCGCCACCGAGGCTGCAGGGATCCCCACAGATACGCAGTATTTT.

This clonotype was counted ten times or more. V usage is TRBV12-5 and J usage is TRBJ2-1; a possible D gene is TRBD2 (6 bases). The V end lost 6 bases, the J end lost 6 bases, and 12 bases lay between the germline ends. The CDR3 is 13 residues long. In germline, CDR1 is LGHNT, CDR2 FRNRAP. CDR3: CASGHAGSNEQFF. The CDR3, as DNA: TGTGCTAGTGGCCACGCGGGGTCCAATGAGCAGTTCTTC.

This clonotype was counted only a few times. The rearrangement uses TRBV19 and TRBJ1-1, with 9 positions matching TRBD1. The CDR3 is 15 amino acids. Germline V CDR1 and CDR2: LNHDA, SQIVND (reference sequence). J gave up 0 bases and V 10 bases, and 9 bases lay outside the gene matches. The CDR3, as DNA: TGTGCCACTGCGACAGGGGGAAAAATGAACACTGAAGCTTTCTTT. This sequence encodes CATATGGKMNTEAFF. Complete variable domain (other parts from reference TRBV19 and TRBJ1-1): DGGITQSPKYLFRKEGQNVTLSCEQNLNHDAMYWYRQDPGQGLRLIYYSQIVNDFQKGDIAEGYSVSREKKESFPLTVTSAQKNPTAFYLCATATGGKMNTEAFFGQGTRLTVV.

DNA of the CDR3: TGTGCCAGCAGCTATCCCGGGACAGGGGTGGACAATGAGCAGTTCTTC. As protein: CASSYPGTGVDNEQFF. The chain carries TRBV5-4 and TRBJ2-1, with 10 bases fitting TRBD1. From germline, CDR1 is SGHNT and CDR2 YYREEE (reference sequence). Germline trimming cut 3 bases from V and 5 bases from J; bases unmatched to any gene: 8. This CDR3 comprises 16 residues.

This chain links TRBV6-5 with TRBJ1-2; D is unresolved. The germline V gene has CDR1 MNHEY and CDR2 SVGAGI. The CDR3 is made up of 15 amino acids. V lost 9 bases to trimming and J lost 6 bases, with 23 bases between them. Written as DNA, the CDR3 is TGTGCCAGAAAGCCCCGGGGAGTTTCAAGTGATGGCTACACCTTC. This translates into CARKPRGVSSDGYTF.

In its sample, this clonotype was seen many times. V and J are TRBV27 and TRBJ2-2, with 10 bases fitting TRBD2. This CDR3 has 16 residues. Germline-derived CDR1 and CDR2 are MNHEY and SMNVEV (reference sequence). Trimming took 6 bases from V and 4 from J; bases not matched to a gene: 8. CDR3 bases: TGTGCCAGCAGCCCTGGGAGCGGGAGGGCCACCGGGGAGCTGTTTTTT. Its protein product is CASSPGSGRATGELFF.

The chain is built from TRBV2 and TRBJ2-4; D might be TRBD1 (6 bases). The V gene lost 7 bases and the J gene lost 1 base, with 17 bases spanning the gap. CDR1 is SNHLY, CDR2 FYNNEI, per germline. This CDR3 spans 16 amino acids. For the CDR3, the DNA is TGTGCCAGCAACCCATGGGGGCGCGGGGCCAAAAACATTCAGTACTTC. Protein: CASNPWGRGAKNIQYF.

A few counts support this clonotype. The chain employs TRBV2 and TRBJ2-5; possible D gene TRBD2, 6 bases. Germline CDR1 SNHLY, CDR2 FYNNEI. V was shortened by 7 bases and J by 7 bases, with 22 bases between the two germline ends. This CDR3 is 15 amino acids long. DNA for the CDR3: TGTGCCAGCAAGGAGGTGGGCGGGACCGCCGGGACCCAGTACTTC. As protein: CASKEVGGTAGTQYF.

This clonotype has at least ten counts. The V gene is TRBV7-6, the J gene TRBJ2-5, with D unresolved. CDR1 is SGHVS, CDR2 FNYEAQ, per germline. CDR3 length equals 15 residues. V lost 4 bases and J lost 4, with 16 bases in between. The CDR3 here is CASSSLTEKGETQYF. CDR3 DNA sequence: TGTGCCAGCAGCTCCCTCACGGAAAAGGGAGAGACCCAGTACTTC. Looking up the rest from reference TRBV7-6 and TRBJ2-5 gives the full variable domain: GAGVSQSPRYKVTKRGQDVALRCDPISGHVSLYWYRQALGQGPEFLTYFNYEAQQDKSGLPNDRFSAERPEGSISTLTIQRTEQRDSAMYRCASSSLTEKGETQYFGPGTRLLVL.

DNA of the CDR3: TGTGCCAGCAGAACCTCCAAGGACACCATATATTTT. Amino acid sequence: CASRTSKDTIYF. This chain links TRBV6-5 with TRBJ1-3; D is undetermined. V was shortened by 6 bases and J by 8 bases, with 11 bases between the two germline ends. The CDR3 contains 12 residues. Germline V lookup: CDR1 MNHEY, CDR2 SVGAGI.

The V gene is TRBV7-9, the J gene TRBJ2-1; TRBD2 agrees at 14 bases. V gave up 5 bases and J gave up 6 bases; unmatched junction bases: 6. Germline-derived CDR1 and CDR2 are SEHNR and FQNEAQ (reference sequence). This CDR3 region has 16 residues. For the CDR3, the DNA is TGTGCCAGCAGCGCCCCCGGGACTAGCGGGGGCAATGAGCAGTTCTTC. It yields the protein CASSAPGTSGGNEQFF.

CDR3 bases: TGTGCCAGCAGTTATGCGGGGGTAGATGAGCAGTTCTTC. Its protein product is CASSYAGVDEQFF. The rearrangement uses TRBV28 and TRBJ2-1, with 7 positions matching TRBD2. The CDR3 runs to 13 residues. V dropped 4 bases and J dropped 8; count of bases not matched to a gene: 5. Per germline, CDR1 MDHEN and CDR2 SYDVKM.

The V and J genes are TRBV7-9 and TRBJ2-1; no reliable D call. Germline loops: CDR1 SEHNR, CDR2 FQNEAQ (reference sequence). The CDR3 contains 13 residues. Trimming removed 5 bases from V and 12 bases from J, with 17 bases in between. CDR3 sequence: CASSLVGPPVQFF. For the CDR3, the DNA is TGTGCCAGCAGCCTAGTCGGCCCGCCTGTGCAGTTCTTC. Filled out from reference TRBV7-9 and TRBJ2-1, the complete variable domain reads DTGVSQNPRHKITKRGQNVTFRCDPISEHNRLYWYRQTLGQGPEFLTYFQNEAQLEKSRLLSDRFSAERPKGSFSTLEIQRTEQGDSAMYLCASSLVGPPVQFFGPGTRLTVL.

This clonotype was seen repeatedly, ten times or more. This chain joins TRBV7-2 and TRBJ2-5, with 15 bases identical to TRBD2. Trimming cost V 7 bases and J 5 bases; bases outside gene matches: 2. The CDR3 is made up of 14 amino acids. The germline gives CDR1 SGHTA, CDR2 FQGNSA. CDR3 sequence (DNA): TGTGCCAGCACCGGGACTAGCGGGAGGGAGACCCAGTACTTC. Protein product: CASTGTSGRETQYF.

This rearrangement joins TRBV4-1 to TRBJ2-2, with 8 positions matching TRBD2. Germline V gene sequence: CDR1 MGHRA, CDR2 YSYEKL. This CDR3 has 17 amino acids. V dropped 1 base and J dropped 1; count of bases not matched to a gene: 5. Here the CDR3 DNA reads TGCGCCAGCAGCCAAGTATACAGCGGGGGGAACACCGGGGAGCTGTTTTTT. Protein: CASSQVYSGGNTGELFF.

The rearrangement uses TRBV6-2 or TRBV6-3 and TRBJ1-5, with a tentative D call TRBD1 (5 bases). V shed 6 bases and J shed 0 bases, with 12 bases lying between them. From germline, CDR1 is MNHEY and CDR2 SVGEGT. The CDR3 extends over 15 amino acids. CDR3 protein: CASRAWGGSNQPQHF. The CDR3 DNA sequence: TGTGCCAGCAGGGCCTGGGGCGGTAGCAATCAGCCCCAGCATTTT.

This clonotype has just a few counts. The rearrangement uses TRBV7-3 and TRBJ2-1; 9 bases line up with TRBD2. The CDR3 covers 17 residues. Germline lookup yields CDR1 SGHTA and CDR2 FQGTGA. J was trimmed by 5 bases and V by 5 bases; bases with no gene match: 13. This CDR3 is CASSPRAQTSGNNEQFF. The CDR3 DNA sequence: TGTGCCAGCAGCCCACGAGCCCAGACTAGCGGAAACAATGAGCAGTTCTTC. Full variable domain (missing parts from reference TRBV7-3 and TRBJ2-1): GAGVSQTPSNKVTEKGKYVELRCDPISGHTALYWYRQSLGQGPEFLIYFQGTGAADDSGLPNDRFFAVRPEGSVSTLKIQRTERGDSAVYLCASSPRAQTSGNNEQFFGPGTRLTVL.

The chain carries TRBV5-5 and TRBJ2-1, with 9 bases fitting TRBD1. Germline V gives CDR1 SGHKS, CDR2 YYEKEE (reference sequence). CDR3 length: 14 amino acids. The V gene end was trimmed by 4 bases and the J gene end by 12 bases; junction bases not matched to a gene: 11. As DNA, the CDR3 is TGTGCCAGCAGCCGTAGACAGGGGGGGCTTGGGCAGTTCTTC. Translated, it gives CASSRRQGGLGQFF.

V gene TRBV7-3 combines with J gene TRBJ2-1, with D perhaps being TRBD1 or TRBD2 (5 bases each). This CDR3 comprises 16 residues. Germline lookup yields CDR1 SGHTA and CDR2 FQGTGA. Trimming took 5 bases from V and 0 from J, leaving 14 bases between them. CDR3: CASSIDSTSSYNEQFF. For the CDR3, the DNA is TGTGCCAGCAGCATCGACAGCACTAGCTCCTACAATGAGCAGTTCTTC.

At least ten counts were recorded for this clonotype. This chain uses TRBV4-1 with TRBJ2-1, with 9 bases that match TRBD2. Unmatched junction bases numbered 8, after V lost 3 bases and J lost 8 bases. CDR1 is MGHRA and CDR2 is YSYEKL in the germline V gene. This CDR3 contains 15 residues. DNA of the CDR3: TGCGCCAGCAGCCAGGTAGCGGGAGTGGGCGATGAGCAGTTCTTC. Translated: CASSQVAGVGDEQFF.

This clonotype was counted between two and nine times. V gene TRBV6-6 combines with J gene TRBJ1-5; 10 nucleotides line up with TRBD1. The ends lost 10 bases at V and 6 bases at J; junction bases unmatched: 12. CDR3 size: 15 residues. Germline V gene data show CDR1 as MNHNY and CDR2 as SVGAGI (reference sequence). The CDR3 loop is CATATGGEAGQPQHF. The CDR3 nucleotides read TGTGCCACCGCGACAGGGGGCGAGGCCGGTCAGCCCCAGCATTTT.

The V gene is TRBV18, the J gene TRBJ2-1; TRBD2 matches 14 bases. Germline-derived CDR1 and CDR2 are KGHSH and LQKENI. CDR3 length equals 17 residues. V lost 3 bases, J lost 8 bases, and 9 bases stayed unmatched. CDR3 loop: CASSPSGLAGGRYEQFF. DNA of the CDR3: TGTGCCAGCTCACCTTCTGGACTAGCGGGAGGAAGGTATGAGCAGTTCTTC.

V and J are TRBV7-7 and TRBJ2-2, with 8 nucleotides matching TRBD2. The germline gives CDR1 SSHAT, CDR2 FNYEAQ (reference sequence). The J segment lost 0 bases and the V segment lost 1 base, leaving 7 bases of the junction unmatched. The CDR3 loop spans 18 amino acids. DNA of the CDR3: TGTGCCAGCAGCTTAGTCCCTAGCGGGCTGGCGAACACCGGGGAGCTGTTTTTT. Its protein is CASSLVPSGLANTGELFF.

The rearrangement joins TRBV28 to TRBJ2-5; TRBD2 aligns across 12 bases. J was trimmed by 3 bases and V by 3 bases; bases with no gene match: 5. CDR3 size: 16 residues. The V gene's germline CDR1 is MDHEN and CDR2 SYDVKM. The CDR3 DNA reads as TGTGCCAGCAGTTTCCCGCGGACTAGCGGGAAAGAGACCCAGTACTTC. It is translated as CASSFPRTSGKETQYF. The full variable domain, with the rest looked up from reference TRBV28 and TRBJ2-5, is DVKVTQSSRYLVKRTGEKVFLECVQDMDHENMFWYRQDPGLGLRLIYFSYDVKMKEKGDIPEGYSVSREKKERFSLILESASTNQTSMYLCASSFPRTSGKETQYFGPGTRLLVL.

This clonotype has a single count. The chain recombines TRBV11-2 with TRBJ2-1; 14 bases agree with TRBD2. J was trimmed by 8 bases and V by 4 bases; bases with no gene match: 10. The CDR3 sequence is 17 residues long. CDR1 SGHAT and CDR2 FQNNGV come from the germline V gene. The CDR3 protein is CASSSGTSGGFRDEQFF. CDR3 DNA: TGTGCCAGCAGCTCCGGGACTAGCGGGGGCTTTCGCGATGAGCAGTTCTTC.

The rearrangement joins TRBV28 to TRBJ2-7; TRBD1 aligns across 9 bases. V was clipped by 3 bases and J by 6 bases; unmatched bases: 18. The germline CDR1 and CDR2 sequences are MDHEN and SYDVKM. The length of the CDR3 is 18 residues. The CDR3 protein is CASSFTGTGYTRAFEQYF. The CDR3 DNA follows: TGTGCCAGCAGTTTTACCGGGACAGGGTACACTAGGGCTTTCGAGCAGTACTTC. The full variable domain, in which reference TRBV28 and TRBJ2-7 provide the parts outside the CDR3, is DVKVTQSSRYLVKRTGEKVFLECVQDMDHENMFWYRQDPGLGLRLIYFSYDVKMKEKGDIPEGYSVSREKKERFSLILESASTNQTSMYLCASSFTGTGYTRAFEQYFGPGTRLTVT.

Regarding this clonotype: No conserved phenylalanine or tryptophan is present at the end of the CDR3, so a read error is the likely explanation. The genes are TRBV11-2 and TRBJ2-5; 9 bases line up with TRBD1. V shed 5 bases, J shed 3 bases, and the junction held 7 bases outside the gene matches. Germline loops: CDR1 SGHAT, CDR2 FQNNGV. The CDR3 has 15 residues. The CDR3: CASSPGQGSEETQYL. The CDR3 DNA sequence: TGTGCCAGCAGCCCCGGACAGGGGTCCGAAGAGACCCAGTACCTC.